The rows below give T cell receptor beta chains drawn from one sample of a study of blood T cell repertoires in COVID-19. Only in-frame clones appear in the TCRdb table, and some are missing; sequencing was by immunoSEQ multiplex PCR. The profile shows some 270,000 clones, around 87% of them singletons. Sequencing was carried out using peripheral blood. These receptors all stem from an older woman with COVID-19, enrolled during active disease. The CDR3 runs from the conserved cysteine through the conserved F or W. The order of the fields is V gene, J gene, clone size, D gene, CDR3 protein, CDR3 DNA. The D gene is left open where the match is weak. Not every row has a clone size; where given, it reads once, few, many or a size class.

>TRBV6-5|TRBJ1-1|-|-
CATTLWGHGTEAFF
TGTGCCACAACTCTTTGGGGCCATGGGACTGAAGCTTTCTTT
>TRBV6-5|TRBJ1-2|-|-
CASRTEVYGYTF
TGTGCCAGTAGGACAGAAGTCTATGGCTACACCTTC
>TRBV5-4|TRBJ1-1|-|TRBD1
CASSLDRGRRVNTEAFF
TGTGCCAGCAGCTTGGACAGGGGGAGAAGAGTGAACACTGAAGCTTTCTTT
>TRBV27|TRBJ2-1|-|TRBD2
CASSFKASGYNEQFF
TGTGCCAGCAGTTTCAAGGCTAGCGGGTACAATGAGCAGTTCTTC
>TRBV18|TRBJ1-3|-|TRBD1
CASSGTGVGSGNTIYF
TGTGCCAGCTCCGGGACAGGGGTAGGCTCTGGAAACACCATATATTTT
>TRBV19|TRBJ1-3|-|-
CASSIGRASGNTIYF
TGTGCCAGTAGTATCGGCAGGGCGAGTGGAAACACCATATATTTT
>TRBV10-1|TRBJ2-7|-|TRBD1
CASSVTGFCYEQYF
TGCGCCAGCAGTGTGACAGGGTTCTGTTACGAGCAGTACTTC
>TRBV5-1|TRBJ2-3|-|TRBD2
CASSPGGGAQDTQYF
TGCGCCAGCAGCCCTGGCGGGGGGGCCCAAGATACGCAGTATTTT
>TRBV6-6|TRBJ2-5|-|-
CASSYSDTLIETQYF
TGTGCCAGCAGTTACTCAGACACCCTCATAGAGACCCAGTACTTC
>TRBV10-3|TRBJ2-2|-|-
CAISPLRVPGELFF
TGTGCCATTTCCCCTCTGAGGGTCCCCGGGGAGCTGTTTTTT
>TRBV9|TRBJ2-7|-|-
CASSVDSGPSYEQYF
TGTGCCAGCAGCGTAGACAGCGGGCCCTCCTACGAGCAGTACTTC
>TRBV18|TRBJ1-3|-|-
CASSPTDSGNTIYF
TGTGCCAGCTCACCGACAGATTCTGGAAACACCATATATTTT
>TRBV20-1|TRBJ1-5|-|-
CSASPQEHLYQPQHF
TGCAGTGCCAGTCCCCAGGAACATCTCTATCAGCCCCAGCATTTT
>TRBV11-3|TRBJ2-2|-|-
CASSLRGAANTGELFF
TGTGCCAGCAGCTTACGGGGGGCCGCGAACACCGGGGAGCTGTTTTTT
>TRBV7-2|TRBJ2-6|once|-
CASSSYSPPVLTF
TGTGCCAGCAGCTCCTACAGCCCACCCGTCCTGACTTTC
>TRBV7-9|TRBJ1-2|once|TRBD1
CASSLLGTGNYGYTF
TGTGCCAGCAGCCTATTGGGGACAGGGAACTATGGCTACACCTTC
>TRBV2|TRBJ1-2|-|TRBD1
CASWDSRNYGYTF
TGTGCCAGCTGGGACAGCCGCAACTATGGCTACACCTTC
>TRBV10-3|TRBJ1-1|-|TRBD1
CAIRAMDRTHTEAFF
TGTGCCATCAGGGCTATGGACAGGACCCACACTGAAGCTTTCTTT
>TRBV2|TRBJ1-6|-|-
CASSDIYNSPLHF
TGTGCCAGCAGTGACATCTATAATTCACCCCTCCACTTT
>TRBV13|TRBJ2-3|once|TRBD1
CASSALQGMIHPDTQYF
TGTGCCAGCAGCGCCTTACAGGGGATGATTCACCCAGATACGCAGTATTTT
>TRBV9|TRBJ1-1|-|-
CASSVVGGSNTEAFF
TGTGCCAGCAGCGTAGTGGGGGGATCGAACACTGAAGCTTTCTTT
>TRBV27|TRBJ1-2|-|TRBD1
CASSKMDRGRGYGYTF
TGTGCCAGCAGTAAAATGGACAGGGGGCGCGGCTATGGCTACACCTTC
>TRBV6-1|TRBJ1-2|-|-
CASREPRQGRIAVYGYTF
TGTGCCAGCAGGGAACCTAGGCAGGGGAGAATTGCCGTCTATGGCTACACCTTC
>TRBV11-3|TRBJ1-1|-|TRBD1
CASSLSGTGSAFF
TGTGCCAGCAGCTTATCGGGGACAGGGTCGGCTTTCTTT
>TRBV7-2|TRBJ2-1|-|-
CASSLTRGAATEQFF
TGTGCCAGCAGCTTAACCCGGGGGGCCGCCACTGAGCAGTTCTTC
>TRBV15|TRBJ1-5|-|-
CATSRAGDQPQHF
TGTGCCACCAGCAGAGCTGGAGATCAGCCCCAGCATTTT
>TRBV18|TRBJ2-7|few|TRBD1
CASSPETGTYEQYF
TGTGCCAGCTCACCAGAGACAGGGACCTACGAGCAGTACTTC
>TRBV18|TRBJ1-2|-|-
CASSPNPGRHVYGYTF
TGTGCCAGCTCACCAAATCCAGGGCGTCATGTCTATGGCTACACCTTC
>TRBV2|TRBJ1-3|-|-
CASSAGYSGNTIYF
TGTGCCAGCAGTGCAGGTTACTCTGGAAACACCATATATTTT
>TRBV5-4|TRBJ2-7|once|TRBD2
CASSLESGSGSYEQYF
TGTGCCAGCAGCCTGGAGAGCGGTAGCGGGAGCTACGAGCAGTACTTC
>TRBV7-2|TRBJ1-5|-|TRBD1
CASSYRQGPNQLQHF
TGTGCCAGCAGCTACCGACAGGGCCCCAATCAGCTCCAGCATTTT
>TRBV7-8|TRBJ2-7|-|TRBD2
CASSITSGGSYEQYF
TGTGCCAGCAGCATTACTAGCGGGGGTTCCTACGAGCAGTACTTC
>TRBV7-2|TRBJ1-2|-|TRBD1
CASSSFGDRGGYTF
TGTGCCAGCAGCTCATTTGGGGACAGGGGGGGCTACACCTTC
>TRBV7-9|TRBJ1-1|few|TRBD1
CASSSRTGGESEAFF
TGTGCCAGCAGCTCAAGGACAGGGGGGGAGTCGGAAGCTTTCTTT
>TRBV2|TRBJ1-1|-|TRBD1
CASRDTGGQTEAFF
TGTGCCAGCAGGGATACAGGGGGACAGACTGAAGCTTTCTTT
>TRBV7-3|TRBJ1-2|-|TRBD1
CASSSQPGQGTLTF
TGTGCCAGCAGCTCTCAACCGGGACAGGGCACATTAACCTTC
>TRBV15|TRBJ1-1|-|-
CATSRGGWAGGTEAFF
TGTGCCACCAGCAGAGGTGGGTGGGCCGGGGGCACTGAAGCTTTCTTT
>TRBV19|TRBJ2-1|-|TRBD2
CASSILSGGAILGEQFF
TGTGCCAGTAGTATACTTAGCGGGGGGGCGATTTTGGGTGAGCAGTTCTTC
>TRBV5-5|TRBJ1-4|-|-
CASTVAGNEKLFF
TGTGCCAGCACCGTGGCGGGGAATGAAAAACTGTTTTTT
>TRBV7-2|TRBJ2-4|-|-
CASSFIPHLLAKNIQYF
TGTGCCAGCAGCTTCATCCCCCATTTACTAGCCAAAAACATTCAGTACTTC
>TRBV25-1|TRBJ1-6|-|-
CASSEYGEGGNPLHF
TGTGCCAGCAGTGAATATGGGGAGGGGGGTAATCCCCTCCACTTT
>TRBV2|TRBJ1-5|-|-
CASSIQGGNQPQHF
TGTGCCAGCAGTATACAGGGAGGCAATCAGCCCCAGCATTTT
>TRBV7-9|TRBJ1-2|-|-
CASSAGHSGYTF
TGTGCCAGCAGCGCAGGGCACAGTGGCTACACCTTC
>TRBV14|TRBJ1-3|-|-
CASSHWIQGSSGNTIYF
TGTGCCAGCAGCCATTGGATTCAGGGGAGCTCTGGAAACACCATATATTTT
>TRBV30|TRBJ2-5|-|-
CAWSVETIQETQYF
TGTGCCTGGAGTGTAGAGACTATCCAAGAGACCCAGTACTTC